A selection of T cell receptor beta chains follows, all from one sample in a study of blood T cell repertoires in COVID-19. Clones were read by immunoSEQ multiplex PCR, and TCRdb kept only the in-frame ones, dropping some. The table records roughly 200,000 clones, approximately 86% of them present only once. Specimen: PBMCs or T cells enriched from blood (not recorded which). The source of these receptors is a man in his late teens or twenties with acute COVID-19. CDR3s include the opening cysteine and the closing phenylalanine or tryptophan. Each record gives: clone size, D gene, V gene, J gene, CDR3 DNA, CDR3 protein. A D gene is named only where the DNA matches it firmly. Size is stated for part of the rows, as once, few or many counts, or as a class when the clone is expanded.

clone_size: .; d_call: .; v_call: TRBV6-5; j_call: TRBJ1-4; cdr3_nt: TGTGCCAGCACCCAGGACACTTCTAATGAAAAACTGTTTTTT; cdr3_aa: CASTQDTSNEKLFF
clone_size: .; d_call: TRBD1; v_call: TRBV3-1/TRBV3-2; j_call: TRBJ1-2; cdr3_nt: TGTGCCAGCAGCCACCACAGGGGCCCTCTAGGGAGCTACACCTTC; cdr3_aa: CASSHHRGPLGSYTF
clone_size: .; d_call: .; v_call: TRBV27; j_call: TRBJ2-7; cdr3_nt: TGTGCCAGCAGTTTGTTACCCACAGTGAAATACGAGCAGTACTTC; cdr3_aa: CASSLLPTVKYEQYF
clone_size: .; d_call: .; v_call: TRBV4-1; j_call: TRBJ2-7; cdr3_nt: TGCGCCAGCAGCCAAACTGGGACACCCGCCTACGAGCAGTACTTC; cdr3_aa: CASSQTGTPAYEQYF
clone_size: .; d_call: .; v_call: TRBV12-5; j_call: TRBJ1-4; cdr3_nt: TGTGCTAGTGGTTTGGTCGCCAGGGCACATAATGAAAAACTGTTTTTT; cdr3_aa: CASGLVARAHNEKLFF
clone_size: .; d_call: TRBD2; v_call: TRBV3-1/TRBV3-2; j_call: TRBJ2-1; cdr3_nt: TGTGCCAGCAGCCAAGGGACTAGCGGACCGGCGGGGAATGAGCAGTTCTTC; cdr3_aa: CASSQGTSGPAGNEQFF
clone_size: once; d_call: .; v_call: TRBV9; j_call: TRBJ2-1; cdr3_nt: TGTGCCAGCAGCGTAGGGGTTAGCTCGCATGAGCAGTTCTTC; cdr3_aa: CASSVGVSSHEQFF
clone_size: .; d_call: TRBD2; v_call: TRBV7-9; j_call: TRBJ2-5; cdr3_nt: TGTGCCAGCAGCTCGGGGCTAGCGGGAGGGCCGGGCAATTTAGAGACCCAGTACTTC; cdr3_aa: CASSSGLAGGPGNLETQYF
clone_size: .; d_call: .; v_call: TRBV28; j_call: TRBJ2-3; cdr3_nt: TGTGCCAGCAGTACTAGCGTGACCGGGGCAGGGGCAGATACGCAGTATTTT; cdr3_aa: CASSTSVTGAGADTQYF
clone_size: .; d_call: TRBD1; v_call: TRBV19; j_call: TRBJ1-5; cdr3_nt: TGTGCCAGTAGTCCACAGGGGGGTAATCAGCCCCAGCATTTT; cdr3_aa: CASSPQGGNQPQHF
clone_size: .; d_call: TRBD1; v_call: TRBV3-1/TRBV3-2; j_call: TRBJ1-1; cdr3_nt: TGTGCCAGCAGCCAAGCCGGGACAGGGGACACTGAAGCTTTCTTT; cdr3_aa: CASSQAGTGDTEAFF
clone_size: .; d_call: .; v_call: TRBV13; j_call: TRBJ2-7; cdr3_nt: TGTGCCAGCAGCTTGGGAGGCTCCTACGAGCAGTACTTC; cdr3_aa: CASSLGGSYEQYF
clone_size: .; d_call: .; v_call: TRBV5-8; j_call: TRBJ2-5; cdr3_nt: TGTGCCAGCAGCTGGGGCAGGGGTTTCGGGGAGACCCAGTACTTC; cdr3_aa: CASSWGRGFGETQYF
clone_size: .; d_call: TRBD2; v_call: TRBV7-9; j_call: TRBJ2-2; cdr3_nt: TGTGCCAGCAGCTTAGCAAGACTAGCGGGAGTTAGTTTCGCCGGGGAGCTGTTTTTT; cdr3_aa: CASSLARLAGVSFAGELFF
clone_size: once; d_call: .; v_call: TRBV7-9; j_call: TRBJ1-2; cdr3_nt: TGTGCCAGCAGCTTAGCCGACGGAGTCTATGGCTACACCTTC; cdr3_aa: CASSLADGVYGYTF
clone_size: .; d_call: TRBD2; v_call: TRBV6-4; j_call: TRBJ2-1; cdr3_nt: TGTGCCAGCGCGAGACTAGCGGGCTCCTACAATGAGCAGTTCTTC; cdr3_aa: CASARLAGSYNEQFF
clone_size: .; d_call: .; v_call: TRBV5-1; j_call: TRBJ2-5; cdr3_nt: TGCGCCAGCAGCTTGGACAGGGAGCTACAGACCCAGTACTTC; cdr3_aa: CASSLDRELQTQYF
clone_size: .; d_call: TRBD1; v_call: TRBV2; j_call: TRBJ2-7; cdr3_nt: TGTGCCAGCAGTGTGACAGGGGGTGGGACCTACGAGCAGTACTTC; cdr3_aa: CASSVTGGGTYEQYF
clone_size: .; d_call: TRBD1; v_call: TRBV19; j_call: TRBJ1-2; cdr3_nt: TGTGCCAGTAGTAACCATCCAACCGCAGGGGGCAACTATGGCTACACCTTC; cdr3_aa: CASSNHPTAGGNYGYTF
clone_size: once; d_call: .; v_call: TRBV9; j_call: TRBJ1-2; cdr3_nt: TGTGCCAGCAGCGTAGGGGCAGGGGTTGGCTACACCTTC; cdr3_aa: CASSVGAGVGYTF